The 20 T cell receptor beta chains below come from one sample, sequenced in a study of blood T cell repertoires in COVID-19. Some clones are missing from TCRdb's copy, which holds only in-frame ones; the method was immunoSEQ multiplex PCR. The repertoire consists of approximately 140,000 clones, with about 80% occurring once and the leading ten covering about 9.3%. Sequences were obtained from peripheral blood. Receptors originate from a woman of 80 years or more in a cohort sampled during active or convalescent COVID-19.

This clone occurred once. For the CDR3, the DNA is TGTGCCAGCAGCTTAGGAGAATCGCCCCAGCATTTT. Translating it yields CASSLGESPQHF. The chain uses TRBV7-9 and TRBJ1-5; D is ambiguous. Germline loops: CDR1 SEHNR, CDR2 FQNEAQ (reference sequence). V lost 1 base and J lost 9, with 7 bases in between. The CDR3 sequence is 12 residues long. The full variable domain, rest sourced from reference TRBV7-9 and TRBJ1-5, is DTGVSQNPRHKITKRGQNVTFRCDPISEHNRLYWYRQTLGQGPEFLTYFQNEAQLEKSRLLSDRFSAERPKGSFSTLEIQRTEQGDSAMYLCASSLGESPQHFGDGTRLSIL.

This clone has only one observation. One end of the junction is discordant with germline, which a read error may explain. The chain carries TRBV3-1 (or the pseudogene TRBV3-2) and TRBJ2-3; TRBD2 matches 14 bases. CDR1 and CDR2 (germline): LGHDT, YNNKEL (reference sequence). CDR3 length: 20 residues. The CDR3 DNA reads TGTGCCAGCAGCCAAGTTCTCGGGACTAGCGGGGGTAGGGGCACAGAGACGCAGTATTTT. Amino acid sequence: CASSQVLGTSGGRGTETQYF.

The chain employs TRBV7-2 and TRBJ1-5, with D tentatively TRBD1 (6 bases). The CDR3 runs 19 residues. V was shortened by 4 bases and J by 4 bases, with 26 bases between the two germline ends. CDR1 and CDR2 from the germline V gene are SGHTA and FQGNSA. The DNA for the CDR3 is TGTGCCAGCAGCTCTTGGAAGAACACGCCTCGTAGGGGGAATCAGCCCCAGCATTTT. Its translation is CASSSWKNTPRRGNQPQHF.

This CDR3 reads CASSRGDEQFF. The CDR3 region has the DNA TGTGCCAGCAGCCGCGGCGATGAGCAGTTCTTC. The chain combines TRBV3-1 (or the pseudogene TRBV3-2) with TRBJ2-1; D uncertain. CDR3 length: 11 amino acids. Between the trimmed V and J ends, which lost 4 bases and 8 bases, there was a span of 6 bases. Germline loops: CDR1 LGHDT, CDR2 YNNKEL (reference sequence).

The chain carries TRBV24-1 and TRBJ2-6; TRBD2 matches at 10 bases. Germline loops: CDR1 KGHDR, CDR2 SFDVKD. The length of the CDR3 is 17 residues. V was clipped by 6 bases and J by 1 base; unmatched bases: 5. This chain's CDR3 is CATSTTTSGSGANVLTF. The CDR3 nucleotides read TGTGCCACCAGTACCACGACTAGCGGGTCTGGGGCCAACGTCCTGACTTTC.

The V call is TRBV12-3 or TRBV12-4, the J call TRBJ2-1; no reliable D call. The CDR3 spans 12 residues. Trimming took off 5 bases at V and 3 bases at J, with 5 bases between the two ends. The CDR3 sequence: CASSANYNEQFF. DNA of the CDR3: TGTGCCAGCAGTGCTAACTACAATGAGCAGTTCTTC.

The gene calls are TRBV2 and TRBJ2-2; D gene uncertain. This CDR3 has 14 amino acids. In germline, CDR1 is SNHLY, CDR2 FYNNEI. Trimming stripped 6 bases from V and 5 bases from J, with 13 bases between. The CDR3 spells CASRLAAATGELFF. In DNA form, the CDR3 reads TGTGCCAGCAGGTTAGCCGCTGCTACCGGGGAGCTGTTTTTT.

J is TRBJ2-3 and V is TRBV10-3; 8 positions match TRBD2. Trimming removed 3 bases from V and 7 bases from J; junction bases left unmatched: 9. The CDR3 totals 15 residues. The germline V gene has CDR1 ENHRY and CDR2 SYGVKD. The CDR3 spells CAISDGGASPYTQYF. In nucleotides, the CDR3 is TGTGCCATCAGTGACGGGGGGGCATCCCCTTATACGCAGTATTTT.

The gene calls are TRBV10-3 and TRBJ1-1; TRBD1 aligns across 12 bases. Germline V gene lookup returns CDR1 ENHRY and CDR2 SYGVKD. This CDR3 comprises 16 residues. V shed 5 bases and J 1 base; nucleotides not matched to a gene: 5. Here the CDR3 reads CAISTGTGGGNTEAFF. In DNA form, the CDR3 reads TGTGCCATCAGTACGGGGACAGGGGGCGGGAACACTGAAGCTTTCTTT.

The chain carries TRBV19 and TRBJ1-5; 9 bases match TRBD1. The CDR3 is 13 amino acids. V gave up 5 bases and J gave up 7 bases; unmatched junction bases: 3. Germline CDR1 LNHDA, CDR2 SQIVND (reference sequence). In nucleotides, the CDR3 is TGTGCCAGTAGTGGGACAGGGAGGCAGCCCCAGCATTTT. This sequence encodes CASSGTGRQPQHF.

The chain employs TRBV6-1 and TRBJ2-7; TRBD2 aligns across 10 bases. The junction had 1 base not matched to a gene; V was cut back by 1 base and J by 7 bases. Germline V CDR1 and CDR2: MNHNS, SASEGT. The CDR3 is 13 amino acids. The CDR3 bases are TGTGCCAGCAGTGAAGAACTAGCGGGGGAGCAGTACTTC. Translation gives CASSEELAGEQYF.

The chain has TRBV5-1 and TRBJ1-1; D remains ambiguous. Germline values: CDR1 SGHRS, CDR2 YFSETQ. The CDR3 has 14 amino acids. V gave up 5 bases and J gave up 0 bases, with 11 bases separating them. CDR3 in amino acids: CASRPRNMNTEAFF. In DNA, the CDR3 is TGCGCCAGCAGACCCAGGAACATGAACACTGAAGCTTTCTTT.

This chain links TRBV19 with TRBJ2-3; TRBD1 might be the D (5 bases). This CDR3 is 15 amino acids long. Germline-derived CDR1 and CDR2 are LNHDA and SQIVND (reference sequence). Trimming cost V 5 bases and J 0 bases, with 12 bases left between them. CDR3 loop: CASSLTGFSTDTQYF. The CDR3 DNA reads as TGTGCCAGTAGTTTAACAGGTTTTAGCACAGATACGCAGTATTTT.

Turning to this clone: The same CDR3 arises from other DNA sequences in this sample as well. The CDR3 sequence is CAISESQGTEAFF. CDR3 sequence (DNA): TGTGCCATCAGTGAGTCTCAGGGAACTGAAGCTTTCTTT. This chain uses TRBV10-3 with TRBJ1-1; a possible D gene is TRBD1 (5 bases). The V end was cut by 0 bases, the J end by 5 bases, with 7 bases between. Germline V gives CDR1 ENHRY, CDR2 SYGVKD. The CDR3 contains 13 residues.

The rearrangement uses TRBV11-1 and TRBJ2-2; D is unclear. The CDR3 loop spans 14 amino acids. Germline V lookup: CDR1 SGHAT, CDR2 FQDESV (reference sequence). V lost 2 bases, J lost 5 bases, and 9 bases lay in between. The CDR3 DNA follows: TGTGCCAGCAGCTTATTGGAGTATACCGGGGAGCTGTTTTTT. This encodes CASSLLEYTGELFF.

The chain recombines TRBV5-8 with TRBJ1-5; possibly TRBD1 for D (5 bases). V gave up 4 bases and J gave up 3 bases, with 17 bases separating them. The CDR3 spans 16 residues. Germline-derived CDR1 and CDR2 are SGHTS and YDEGEE. This CDR3 is CASSRGGDWVNQPQHF. DNA of the CDR3: TGTGCCAGCAGCAGGGGAGGGGACTGGGTCAATCAGCCCCAGCATTTT. Using reference TRBV5-8 and TRBJ1-5 for the parts outside the CDR3, the full variable domain is EAGVTQSPTHLIKTRGQQATLRCSPISGHTSVYWYQQALGLGLQFLLWYDEGEERNRGNFPPRFSGRQFPNYSSELNVNALELEDSALYLCASSRGGDWVNQPQHFGDGTRLSIL.

This chain joins TRBV6-5 and TRBJ2-3; 7 nucleotides agree with TRBD1. The germline V gene has CDR1 MNHEY and CDR2 SVGAGI. The J segment lost 4 bases and the V segment lost 6 bases, leaving 4 bases of the junction unmatched. The CDR3 consists of 13 residues. CDR3 nucleotides: TGTGCCAGCAGAGGGGGCAGGGCAGATACGCAGTATTTT. Protein sequence: CASRGGRADTQYF.

The chain combines TRBV4-2 with TRBJ1-2; D gene unclear. The CDR3 spans 16 residues. V lost 0 bases to trimming and J lost 4 bases, with 15 bases between them. Germline lookup yields CDR1 LGHNA and CDR2 YNFKEQ. CDR3 in amino acids: CASSQDLSTRGYGYTF. The CDR3 nucleotides read TGTGCCAGCAGCCAAGATCTGTCCACGCGGGGCTATGGCTACACCTTC.

This clone was observed a single time. This chain joins TRBV5-1 and TRBJ1-6, with 7 nucleotides matching TRBD1. J lost 8 bases, V lost 4 bases, and 18 bases had no gene match. Germline values: CDR1 SGHRS, CDR2 YFSETQ. This CDR3 has 18 residues. The CDR3 bases are TGCGCCAGCAGCCCCCGGGACAGCTTTCAAGGGGGGTATTCACCCCTCCACTTT. Its translation: CASSPRDSFQGGYSPLHF.

The chain recombines TRBV28 with TRBJ2-1; TRBD1 agrees at 8 bases. Germline CDR1 and CDR2: MDHEN and SYDVKM. The V segment lost 6 bases and the J segment 2 bases; nucleotides outside the gene matches: 3. This CDR3 is 14 amino acids long. The CDR3 DNA reads TGTGCCAGCAGCCGGACAGGGACCTACAATGAGCAGTTCTTC. The encoded protein is CASSRTGTYNEQFF.